Described below is a single TCR beta chain sequence and its context. CDR1 is SGHRS and CDR2 is YFSETQ in the germline V gene. There are 14 residues in the CDR3. Trimming left V 0 bases short and J 4 bases short, with 11 bases between. These data belong to a study of cytomegalovirus exposure and HLA in healthy donors. In the PCR, 60 Vbeta and 13 Jbeta primers were used. This table comes from immunoSEQ multiplex PCR, and its TCRdb copy is limited to in-frame clones, with some not included. This table holds about 160,000 clones, approximately 78% found once. This clonotype was obtained from a woman younger than 35 in good health and CMV-seronegative. This sequence joins TRBV5-1 and TRBJ2-7, with D possibly being TRBD1 (5 bases). Sample: PBMCs. CDR3 coding DNA: TGCGCCAGCAGCTTGGGGGCAGGGAAGTACGAGCAGTACTTC. Translated: CASSLGAGKYEQYF.